This T cell receptor beta chain was profiled in a study of neurological immune-mediated disorders. CD4+ or CD8+ T cells at a count of around 910,000 served as input for the sorted libraries. General study points: The most TCR clonal expansion was seen in HTLV-1-associated myelopathy, and the least was seen in multiple sclerosis, which fell below healthy controls.

As for the cDNA, it was generated by 5'RACE with 10-nucleotide random UMIs. Via MiXCR, TCRdb re-called the 5' RACE reads, giving one row per CDR3 protein. This table holds fewer than 20,000 distinct CDR3 sequences, 3% to 4.5% found once. Germline assignment: CDR1 MDHEN and CDR2 SYDVKM. This CDR3 contains 14 residues. Between the trimmed V and J ends, which lost 4 bases and 0 bases, there was a span of 9 bases. Of note for this clonotype: As yet, its antigen is unknown.

This receptor was obtained from a woman aged 40 to 50 in good health. This chain uses TRBV28 with TRBJ1-1; D remains unclear. Specimen: CD8+ T cells from blood. This chain's CDR3 is CASSSGSLNTEAFF. In DNA form, the CDR3 reads TGTGCCAGCAGTTCCGGGTCCTTGAACACTGAAGCTTTCTTT.